This TCR beta chain was documented in a study of blood T cell repertoires in COVID-19. Study-level information: Researchers got acute and convalescent COVID-19 samples from the United States, Italy and Spain. In each case, the material was cDNA or gDNA derived from T cells, B-cell-depleted T cells, or PBMCs.

CDR3 length: 17 residues. How the authors handled the data: How many nucleated cells were present was estimated from reference gene primer amplification. The table came from immunoSEQ multiplex PCR; TCRdb's copy has only in-frame clones and leaves some out. The V and J calls and clone size come from that table; D and trimming were worked out from the DNA. This sample has 85,000 to 130,000 clones; about 89% occur once, and the top ten carry around 1%. This TCR was sampled from a man aged 60-69 years with acute or convalescent COVID-19. Sample: peripheral blood. The chain combines TRBV21-1 with TRBJ2-7; TRBD1 is the table's D call, not checked against the DNA. TRBV21-1 is a pseudogene. The CDR3 protein is CASSKGSRDSESVEQYV. DNA of the CDR3: TGTGCCAGCAGCAAAGGGAGCCGGGACAGTGAATCGGTCGAGCAGTACGTC.